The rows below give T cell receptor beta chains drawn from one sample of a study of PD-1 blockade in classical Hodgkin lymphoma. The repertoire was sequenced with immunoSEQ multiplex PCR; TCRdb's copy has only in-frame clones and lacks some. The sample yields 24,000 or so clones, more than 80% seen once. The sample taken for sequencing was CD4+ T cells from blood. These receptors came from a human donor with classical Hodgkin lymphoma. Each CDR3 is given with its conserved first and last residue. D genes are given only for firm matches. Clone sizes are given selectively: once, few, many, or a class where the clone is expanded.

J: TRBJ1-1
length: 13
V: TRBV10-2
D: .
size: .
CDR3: CASNSNPLGEAFF
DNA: TGCGCCAGCAATTCGAATCCCCTCGGGGAAGCTTTCTTT

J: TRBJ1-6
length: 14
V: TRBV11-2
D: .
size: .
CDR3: CASSPDRINSPLHF
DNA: TGTGCCAGCAGCCCCGACAGAATCAATTCACCCCTCCACTTT

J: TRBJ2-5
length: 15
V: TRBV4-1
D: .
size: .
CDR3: CASSQDYRNQETQYF
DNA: TGCGCCAGCAGCCAAGACTACCGTAACCAAGAGACCCAGTACTTC

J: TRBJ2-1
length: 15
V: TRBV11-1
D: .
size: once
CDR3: CASSLFSRANNEQFF
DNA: TGTGCCAGCAGCTTATTCTCCAGGGCGAACAATGAGCAGTTCTTC

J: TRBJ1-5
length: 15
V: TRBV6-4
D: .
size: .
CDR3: CASIWSTVGECPQHF
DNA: TGTGCCAGCATTTGGTCCACAGTTGGGGAATGTCCCCAGCATTTT

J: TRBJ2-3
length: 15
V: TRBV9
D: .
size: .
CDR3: CASSVGVGATDTQYF
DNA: TGTGCCAGCAGCGTAGGGGTGGGGGCGACAGATACGCAGTATTTT

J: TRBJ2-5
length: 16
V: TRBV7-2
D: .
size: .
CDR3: CASSPRSPGTRETQYF
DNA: TGTGCCAGCAGCCCACGCTCGCCGGGGACAAGAGAGACCCAGTACTTC

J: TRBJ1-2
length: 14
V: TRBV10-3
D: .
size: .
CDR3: CAVQGLESNYGYTF
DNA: TGTGCCGTCCAGGGTCTAGAGTCTAACTATGGCTACACCTTC

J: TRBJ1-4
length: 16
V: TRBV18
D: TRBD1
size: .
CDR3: CASSLTGGAETEKLFF
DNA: TGTGCCAGCTCACTGACAGGGGGCGCGGAGACGGAAAAACTGTTTTTT

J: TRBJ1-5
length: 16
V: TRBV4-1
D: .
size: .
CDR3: CASSQDGGIGNQPQHF
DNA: TGCGCCAGCAGCCAAGATGGGGGGATTGGCAATCAGCCCCAGCATTTT

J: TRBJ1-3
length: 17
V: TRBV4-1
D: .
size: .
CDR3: CASSQARQVGLGGTIYF
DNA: TGCGCCAGCAGCCAAGCCCGCCAAGTAGGGCTGGGAGGCACCATATATTTT

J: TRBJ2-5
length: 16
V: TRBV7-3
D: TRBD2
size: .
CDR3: CASSLKGTSGGETQYF
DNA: TGTGCCAGCAGCCTGAAAGGGACTAGCGGGGGGGAGACCCAGTACTTC

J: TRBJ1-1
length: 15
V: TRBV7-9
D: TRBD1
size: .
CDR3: CASTRMDRERTEAFF
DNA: TGTGCCAGCACCCGAATGGACAGGGAGCGGACTGAAGCTTTCTTT

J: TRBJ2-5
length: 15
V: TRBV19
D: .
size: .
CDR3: CASSTPGSGRETQYF
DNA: TGTGCCAGTAGTACACCGGGAAGCGGAAGGGAGACCCAGTACTTC

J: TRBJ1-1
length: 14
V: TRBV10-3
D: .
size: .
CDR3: CATSWAVKGTEAFF
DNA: TGTGCCACTTCCTGGGCCGTAAAAGGCACTGAAGCTTTCTTT

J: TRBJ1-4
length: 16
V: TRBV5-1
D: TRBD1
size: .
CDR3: CASSLDRAGQGEKLFF
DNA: TGCGCCAGCAGCCTGGACAGGGCGGGACAGGGGGAAAAACTGTTTTTT

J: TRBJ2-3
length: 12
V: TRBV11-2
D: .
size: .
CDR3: CASSLDGDTQYF
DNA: TGTGCCAGCAGCTTAGATGGGGATACGCAGTATTTT

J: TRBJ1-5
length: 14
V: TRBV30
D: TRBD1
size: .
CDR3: CAWSVSGGPQPQHF
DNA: TGTGCCTGGAGTGTTTCAGGGGGCCCTCAGCCCCAGCATTTT

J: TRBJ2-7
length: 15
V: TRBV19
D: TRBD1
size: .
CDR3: CASSLGRGQRDEQYF
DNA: TGTGCCAGTAGTCTAGGCAGGGGGCAGCGTGACGAGCAGTACTTC

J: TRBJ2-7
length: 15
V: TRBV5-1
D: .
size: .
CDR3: CASSFFLGQDYEQYF
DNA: TGCGCCAGCAGCTTTTTCCTGGGGCAGGACTACGAGCAGTACTTC

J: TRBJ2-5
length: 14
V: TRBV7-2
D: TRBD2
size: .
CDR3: CASSLVSGAETQYF
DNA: TGTGCCAGCAGCTTAGTTAGCGGGGCAGAGACCCAGTACTTC

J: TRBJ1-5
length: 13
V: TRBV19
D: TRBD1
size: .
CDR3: CASSGTGNQPQHF
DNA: TGTGCCAGTTCGGGGACAGGCAATCAGCCCCAGCATTTT

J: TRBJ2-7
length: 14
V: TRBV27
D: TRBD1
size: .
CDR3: CASSLGTGHWEQYF
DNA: TGTGCCAGCAGTTTAGGGACAGGGCACTGGGAGCAGTACTTC

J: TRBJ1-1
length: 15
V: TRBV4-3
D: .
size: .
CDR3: CASSQDLRGRNEAFF
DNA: TGCGCCAGCAGCCAAGATTTGAGGGGCCGAAATGAAGCTTTCTTT

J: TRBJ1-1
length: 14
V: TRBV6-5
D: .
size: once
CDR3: CASSYAWGSTEAFF
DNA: TGTGCCAGCAGTTACGCTTGGGGGAGCACTGAAGCTTTCTTT

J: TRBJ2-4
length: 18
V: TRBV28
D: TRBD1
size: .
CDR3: CASRRPGQGTRDKNIQYF
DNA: TGTGCCAGCAGGCGCCCGGGACAGGGGACCCGAGACAAAAACATTCAGTACTTC

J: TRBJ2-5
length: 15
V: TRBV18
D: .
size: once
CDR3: CASSPNWGIQETQYF
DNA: TGTGCCAGCTCACCAAATTGGGGAATCCAAGAGACCCAGTACTTC

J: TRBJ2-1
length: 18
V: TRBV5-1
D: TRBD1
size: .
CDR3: CASSLRQGAVGIYNEQFF
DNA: TGCGCCAGCAGCTTGCGTCAGGGGGCGGTGGGGATATACAATGAGCAGTTCTTC

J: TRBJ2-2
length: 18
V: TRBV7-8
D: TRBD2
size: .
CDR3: CASSKILAGGPGTGELFF
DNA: TGTGCCAGCAGCAAAATTCTAGCGGGGGGGCCGGGCACCGGGGAGCTGTTTTTT

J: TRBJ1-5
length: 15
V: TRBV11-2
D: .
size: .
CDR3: CASSQDLGGHQPQHF
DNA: TGTGCCAGCAGCCAAGATTTGGGGGGACATCAGCCCCAGCATTTT

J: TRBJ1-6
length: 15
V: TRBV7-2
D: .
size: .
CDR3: CASSFAGNYNSPLHF
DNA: TGTGCCAGCAGCTTTGCGGGAAACTATAATTCACCCCTCCACTTT

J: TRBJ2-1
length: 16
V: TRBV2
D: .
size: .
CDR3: CASRATGVLSYNEQFF
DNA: TGTGCCAGCAGGGCGACAGGTGTCTTATCCTACAATGAGCAGTTCTTC

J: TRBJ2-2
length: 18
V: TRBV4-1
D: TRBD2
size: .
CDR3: CASSQDGLAGGVTGELFF
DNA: TGCGCCAGCAGCCAAGATGGGCTAGCGGGGGGGGTCACCGGGGAGCTGTTTTTT

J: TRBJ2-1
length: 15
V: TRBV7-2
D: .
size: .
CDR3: CASSLGQGGYNEQFF
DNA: TGTGCCAGCAGCTTAGGACAGGGAGGTTACAATGAGCAGTTCTTC

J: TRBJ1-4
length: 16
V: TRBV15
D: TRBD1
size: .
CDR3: CATSRGGGTGGEKLFF
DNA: TGTGCCACCAGCAGAGGGGGAGGGACAGGGGGTGAAAAACTGTTTTTT

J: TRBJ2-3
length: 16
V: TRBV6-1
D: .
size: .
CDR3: CASSANSPGTMGTQYF
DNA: TGTGCCAGCAGTGCAAATAGTCCCGGGACAATGGGTACGCAGTATTTT

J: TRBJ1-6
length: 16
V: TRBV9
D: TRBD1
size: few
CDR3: CASSDRTGAHNSPLHF
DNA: TGTGCCAGCAGCGATCGTACAGGGGCCCATAATTCACCCCTCCACTTT

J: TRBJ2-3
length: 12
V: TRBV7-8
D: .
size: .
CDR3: CASSFVADTQYF
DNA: TGTGCCAGCAGCTTCGTGGCAGATACGCAGTATTTT

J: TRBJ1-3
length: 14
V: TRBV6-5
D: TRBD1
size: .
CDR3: CASSSGRGGNTIYF
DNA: TGTGCCAGCAGTTCCGGCAGGGGGGGAAACACCATATATTTT

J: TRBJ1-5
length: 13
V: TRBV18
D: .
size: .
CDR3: CASSPAGNQPQHF
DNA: TGTGCCAGCTCACCTGCAGGGAATCAGCCCCAGCATTTT

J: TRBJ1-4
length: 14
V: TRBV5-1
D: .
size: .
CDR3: CASNSDPPVEKLFF
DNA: TGCGCCAGCAACTCGGACCCCCCGGTCGAAAAACTGTTTTTT

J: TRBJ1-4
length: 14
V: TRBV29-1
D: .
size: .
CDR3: CSVAPSATNEKLFF
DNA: TGCAGCGTTGCCCCATCCGCAACTAATGAAAAACTGTTTTTT